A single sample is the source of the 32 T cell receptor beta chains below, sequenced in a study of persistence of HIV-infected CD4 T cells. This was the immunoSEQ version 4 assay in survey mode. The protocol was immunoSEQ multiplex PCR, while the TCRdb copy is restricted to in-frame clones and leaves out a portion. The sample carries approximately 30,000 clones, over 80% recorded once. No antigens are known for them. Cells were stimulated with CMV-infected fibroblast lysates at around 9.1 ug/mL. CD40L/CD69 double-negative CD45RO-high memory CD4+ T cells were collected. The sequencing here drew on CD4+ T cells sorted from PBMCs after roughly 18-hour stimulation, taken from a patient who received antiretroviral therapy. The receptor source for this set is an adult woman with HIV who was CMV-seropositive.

The CDR3 protein is CSGHRAYNEQFF. In DNA form, the CDR3 reads TGCAGCGGACATAGGGCCTACAATGAGCAGTTCTTC. J is TRBJ2-1 and V is TRBV29-1; no clear D gene. Germline-derived CDR1 and CDR2 are SQVTM and ANQGSEA. CDR3 length: 12 amino acids. Deletions cut 7 bases from V and 2 bases from J, with 9 bases between.

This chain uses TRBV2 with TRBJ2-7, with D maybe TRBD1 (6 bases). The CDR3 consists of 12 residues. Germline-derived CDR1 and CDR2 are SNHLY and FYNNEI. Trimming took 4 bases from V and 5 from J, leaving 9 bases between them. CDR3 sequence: CASSVQGNEQYF. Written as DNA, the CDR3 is TGTGCCAGCAGTGTGCAGGGGAACGAGCAGTACTTC.

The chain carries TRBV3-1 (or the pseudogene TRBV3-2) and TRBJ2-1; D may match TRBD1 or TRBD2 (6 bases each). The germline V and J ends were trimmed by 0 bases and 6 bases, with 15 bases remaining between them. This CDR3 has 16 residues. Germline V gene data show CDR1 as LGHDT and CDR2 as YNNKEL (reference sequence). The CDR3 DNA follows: TGTGCCAGCAGCCAAGATTTCCCGGGGGCTGCCAATGAGCAGTTCTTC. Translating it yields CASSQDFPGAANEQFF.

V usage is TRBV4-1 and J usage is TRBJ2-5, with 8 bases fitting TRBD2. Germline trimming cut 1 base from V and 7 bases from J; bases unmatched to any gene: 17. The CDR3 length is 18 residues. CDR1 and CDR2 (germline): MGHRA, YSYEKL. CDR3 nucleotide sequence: TGCGCCAGCAGCCAAGCTGGATCTTTAACGGGGGGGCTTGGGACCCAGTACTTC. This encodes CASSQAGSLTGGLGTQYF.

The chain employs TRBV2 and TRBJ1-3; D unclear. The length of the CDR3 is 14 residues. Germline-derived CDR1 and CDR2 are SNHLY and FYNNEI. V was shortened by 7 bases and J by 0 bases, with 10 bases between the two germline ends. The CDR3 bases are TGTGCCAGCAAAGGGTCCGTCTCTGGAAACACCATATATTTT. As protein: CASKGSVSGNTIYF.

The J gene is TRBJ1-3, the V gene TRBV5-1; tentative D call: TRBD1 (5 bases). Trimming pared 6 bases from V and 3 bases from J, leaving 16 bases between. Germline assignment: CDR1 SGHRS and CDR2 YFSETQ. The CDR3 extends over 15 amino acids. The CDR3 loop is CASNGATKIGNTIYF. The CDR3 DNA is TGCGCCAGCAACGGGGCTACTAAAATTGGAAACACCATATATTTT.

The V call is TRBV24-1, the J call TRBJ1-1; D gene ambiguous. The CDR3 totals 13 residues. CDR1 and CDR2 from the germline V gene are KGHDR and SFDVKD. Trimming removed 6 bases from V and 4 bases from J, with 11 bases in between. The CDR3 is CATSSDTSTEAFF. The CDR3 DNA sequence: TGTGCCACCAGTTCAGACACGAGCACTGAAGCTTTCTTT.

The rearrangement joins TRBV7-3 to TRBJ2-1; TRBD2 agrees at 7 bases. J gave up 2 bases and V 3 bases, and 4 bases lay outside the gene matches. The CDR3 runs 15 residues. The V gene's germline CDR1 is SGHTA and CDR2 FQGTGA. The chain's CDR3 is CASSFGGGAYNEQFF. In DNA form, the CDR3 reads TGTGCCAGCAGCTTCGGCGGGGGAGCCTACAATGAGCAGTTCTTC.

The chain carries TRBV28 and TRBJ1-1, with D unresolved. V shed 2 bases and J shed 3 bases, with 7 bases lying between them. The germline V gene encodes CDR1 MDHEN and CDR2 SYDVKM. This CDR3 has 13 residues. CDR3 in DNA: TGTGCCAGCAGTTTACCGGTGGACACTGAAGCTTTCTTT. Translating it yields CASSLPVDTEAFF.

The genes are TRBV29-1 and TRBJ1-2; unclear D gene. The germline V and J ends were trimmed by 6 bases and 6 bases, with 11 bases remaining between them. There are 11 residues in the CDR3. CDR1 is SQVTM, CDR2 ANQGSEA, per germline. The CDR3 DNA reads TGCAGCGTCCAGGCTGTCGATGGCTACACCTTC. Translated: CSVQAVDGYTF.

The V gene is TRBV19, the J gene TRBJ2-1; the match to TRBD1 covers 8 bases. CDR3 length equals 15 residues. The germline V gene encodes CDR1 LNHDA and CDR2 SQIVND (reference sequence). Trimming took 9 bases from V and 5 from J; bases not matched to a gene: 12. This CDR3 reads CASKGQGTIHNEQFF. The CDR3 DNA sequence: TGTGCCAGCAAAGGACAGGGAACGATACACAATGAGCAGTTCTTC.

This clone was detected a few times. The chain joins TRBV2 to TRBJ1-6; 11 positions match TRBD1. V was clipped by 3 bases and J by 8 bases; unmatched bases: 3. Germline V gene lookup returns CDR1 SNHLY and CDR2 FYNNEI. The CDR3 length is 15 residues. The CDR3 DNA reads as TGTGCCAGCAGTGAGTGGACAGGGGGCGATTCACCCCTCCACTTT. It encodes CASSEWTGGDSPLHF.

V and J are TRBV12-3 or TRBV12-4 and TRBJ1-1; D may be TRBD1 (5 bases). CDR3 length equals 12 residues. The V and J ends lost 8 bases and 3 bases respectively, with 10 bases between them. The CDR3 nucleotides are TGTGCCAGCTCGACGGGGGACACTGAAGCTTTCTTT. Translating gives CASSTGDTEAFF.

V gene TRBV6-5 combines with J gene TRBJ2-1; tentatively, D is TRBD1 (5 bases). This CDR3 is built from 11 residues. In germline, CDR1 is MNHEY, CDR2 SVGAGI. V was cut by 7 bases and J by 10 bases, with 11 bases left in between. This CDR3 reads CASTSNREQFF. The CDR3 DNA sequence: TGTGCCAGCACCTCGAACAGGGAGCAGTTCTTC.

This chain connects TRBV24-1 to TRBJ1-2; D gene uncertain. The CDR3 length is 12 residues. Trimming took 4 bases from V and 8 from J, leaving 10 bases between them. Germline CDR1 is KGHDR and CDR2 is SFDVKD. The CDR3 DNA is TGTGCCACCAGTGAAGGTCAGAGCGGCTACACCTTC. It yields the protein CATSEGQSGYTF.

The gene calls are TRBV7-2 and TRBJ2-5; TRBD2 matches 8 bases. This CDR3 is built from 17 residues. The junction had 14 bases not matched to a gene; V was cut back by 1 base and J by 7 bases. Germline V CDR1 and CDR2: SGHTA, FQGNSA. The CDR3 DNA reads TGTGCCAGCAGCTTAGTCGAGGCCGGGGGGGGGCTAGGGACCCAGTACTTC. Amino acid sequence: CASSLVEAGGGLGTQYF.

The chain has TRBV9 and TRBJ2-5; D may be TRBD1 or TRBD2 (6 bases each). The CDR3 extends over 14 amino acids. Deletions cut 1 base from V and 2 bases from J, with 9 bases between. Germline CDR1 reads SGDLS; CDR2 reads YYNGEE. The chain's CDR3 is CASSVTGRQETQYF. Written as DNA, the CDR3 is TGTGCCAGCAGCGTAACAGGGAGGCAAGAGACCCAGTACTTC.

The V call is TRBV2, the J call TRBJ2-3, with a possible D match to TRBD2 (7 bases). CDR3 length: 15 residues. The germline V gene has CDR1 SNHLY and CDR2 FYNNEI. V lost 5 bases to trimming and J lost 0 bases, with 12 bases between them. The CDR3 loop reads CASSRGGLSTDTQYF. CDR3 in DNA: TGTGCCAGCAGTAGGGGGGGCCTGAGCACAGATACGCAGTATTTT.

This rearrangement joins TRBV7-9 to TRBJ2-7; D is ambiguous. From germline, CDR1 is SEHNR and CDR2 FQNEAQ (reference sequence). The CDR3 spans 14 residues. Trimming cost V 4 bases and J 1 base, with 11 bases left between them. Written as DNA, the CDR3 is TGTGCCAGCAGCTGGGCCGGGTCTTCCTACGAGCAGTACTTC. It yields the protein CASSWAGSSYEQYF. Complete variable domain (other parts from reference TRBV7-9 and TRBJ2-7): DTGVSQNPRHKITKRGQNVTFRCDPISEHNRLYWYRQTLGQGPEFLTYFQNEAQLEKSRLLSDRFSAERPKGSFSTLEIQRTEQGDSAMYLCASSWAGSSYEQYFGPGTRLTVT.

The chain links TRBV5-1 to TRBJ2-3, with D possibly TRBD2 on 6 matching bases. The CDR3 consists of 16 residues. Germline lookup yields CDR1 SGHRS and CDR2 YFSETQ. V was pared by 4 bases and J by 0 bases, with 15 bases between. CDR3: CASSPRSGASTDTQYF. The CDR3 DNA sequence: TGCGCCAGCAGCCCTCGGTCGGGAGCTAGCACAGATACGCAGTATTTT.

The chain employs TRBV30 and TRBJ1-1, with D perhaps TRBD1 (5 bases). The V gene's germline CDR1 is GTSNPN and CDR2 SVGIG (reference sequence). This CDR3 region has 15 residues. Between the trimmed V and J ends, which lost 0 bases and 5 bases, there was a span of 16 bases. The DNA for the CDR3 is TGTGCCTGGAGTGTACCCGCCAGGGCGAGGACTGAAGCTTTCTTT. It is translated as CAWSVPARARTEAFF.

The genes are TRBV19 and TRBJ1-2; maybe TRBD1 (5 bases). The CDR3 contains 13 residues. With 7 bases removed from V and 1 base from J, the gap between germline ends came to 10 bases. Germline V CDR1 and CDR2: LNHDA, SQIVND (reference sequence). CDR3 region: CASNGAVNYGYTF. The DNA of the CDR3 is TGTGCCAGTAACGGGGCAGTTAACTATGGCTACACCTTC.

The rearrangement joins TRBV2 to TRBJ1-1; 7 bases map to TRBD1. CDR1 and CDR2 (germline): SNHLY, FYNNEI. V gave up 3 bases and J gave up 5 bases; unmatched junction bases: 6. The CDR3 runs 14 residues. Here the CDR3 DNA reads TGTGCCAGCAGTGACCCGGACAGGACAACTGAAGCTTTCTTT. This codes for CASSDPDRTTEAFF.

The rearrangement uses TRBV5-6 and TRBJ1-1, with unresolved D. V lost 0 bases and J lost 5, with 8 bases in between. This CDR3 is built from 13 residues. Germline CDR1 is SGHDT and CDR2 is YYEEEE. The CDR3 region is CASSLAVWTEAFF. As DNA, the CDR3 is TGTGCCAGCAGCTTGGCCGTCTGGACTGAAGCTTTCTTT.

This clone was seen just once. CDR3 loop: CASRDGRTSGKRATDTQYF. The CDR3 DNA sequence: TGTGCCAGCAGGGACGGGCGGACTAGCGGGAAGAGGGCCACAGATACGCAGTATTTT. The chain joins TRBV2 to TRBJ2-3, with 12 bases lining up with TRBD2. V lost 6 bases to trimming and J lost 2 bases; unmatched junction nucleotides: 15. Germline V gene data show CDR1 as SNHLY and CDR2 as FYNNEI. The CDR3 consists of 19 residues.

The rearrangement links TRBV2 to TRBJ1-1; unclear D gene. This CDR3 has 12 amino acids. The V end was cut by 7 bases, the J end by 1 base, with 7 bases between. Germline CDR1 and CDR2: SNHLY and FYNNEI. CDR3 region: CASNYKNTEAFF. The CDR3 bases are TGTGCCAGCAATTACAAGAACACTGAAGCTTTCTTT.

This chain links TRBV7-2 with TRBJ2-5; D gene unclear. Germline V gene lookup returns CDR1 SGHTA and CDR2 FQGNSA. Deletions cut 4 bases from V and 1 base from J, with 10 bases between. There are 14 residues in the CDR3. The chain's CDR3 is CASSSPGIQETQYF. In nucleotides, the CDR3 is TGTGCCAGCAGCTCCCCCGGTATCCAAGAGACCCAGTACTTC.

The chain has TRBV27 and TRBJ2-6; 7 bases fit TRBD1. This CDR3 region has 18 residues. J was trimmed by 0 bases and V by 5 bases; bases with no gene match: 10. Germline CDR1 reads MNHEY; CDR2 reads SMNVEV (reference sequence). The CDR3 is CASSLRGQLNSGANVLTF. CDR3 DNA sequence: TGTGCCAGCAGTCTACGGGGACAGCTAAACTCTGGGGCCAACGTCCTGACTTTC. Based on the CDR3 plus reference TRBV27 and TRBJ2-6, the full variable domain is EAQVTQNPRYLITVTGKKLTVTCSQNMNHEYMSWYRQDPGLGLRQIYYSMNVEVTDKGDVPEGYKVSRKEKRNFPLILESPSPNQTSLYFCASSLRGQLNSGANVLTFGAGSRLTVL.

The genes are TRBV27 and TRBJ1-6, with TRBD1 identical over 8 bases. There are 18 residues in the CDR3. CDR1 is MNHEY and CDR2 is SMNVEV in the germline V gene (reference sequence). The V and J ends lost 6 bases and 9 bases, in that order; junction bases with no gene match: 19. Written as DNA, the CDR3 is TGTGCCAGCAGAAGGTACGGACAGACGGACAGGGTACCTTCACCCCTCCACTTT. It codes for CASRRYGQTDRVPSPLHF.

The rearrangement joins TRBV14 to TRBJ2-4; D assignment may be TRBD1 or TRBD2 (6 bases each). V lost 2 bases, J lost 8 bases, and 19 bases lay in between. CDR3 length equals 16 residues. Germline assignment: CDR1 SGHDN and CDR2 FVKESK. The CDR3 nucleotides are TGTGCCAGCAGCCAATCGGGGGCAGGGGTGACGGACATTCAGTACTTC. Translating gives CASSQSGAGVTDIQYF.

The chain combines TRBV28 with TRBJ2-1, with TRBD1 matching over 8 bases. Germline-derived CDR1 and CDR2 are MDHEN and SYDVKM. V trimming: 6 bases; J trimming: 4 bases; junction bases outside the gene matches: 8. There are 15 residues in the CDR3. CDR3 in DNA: TGTGCCAGCAGAGTAGGGACAGGAATATACAATGAGCAGTTCTTC. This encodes CASRVGTGIYNEQFF.

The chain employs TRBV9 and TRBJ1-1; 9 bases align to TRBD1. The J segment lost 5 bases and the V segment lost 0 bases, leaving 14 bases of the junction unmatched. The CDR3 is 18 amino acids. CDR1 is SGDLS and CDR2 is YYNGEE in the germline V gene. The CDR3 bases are TGTGCCAGCAGCGTAGGTCCCGCTGTTCGACAGGGGGGGACTGAAGCTTTCTTT. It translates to CASSVGPAVRQGGTEAFF.